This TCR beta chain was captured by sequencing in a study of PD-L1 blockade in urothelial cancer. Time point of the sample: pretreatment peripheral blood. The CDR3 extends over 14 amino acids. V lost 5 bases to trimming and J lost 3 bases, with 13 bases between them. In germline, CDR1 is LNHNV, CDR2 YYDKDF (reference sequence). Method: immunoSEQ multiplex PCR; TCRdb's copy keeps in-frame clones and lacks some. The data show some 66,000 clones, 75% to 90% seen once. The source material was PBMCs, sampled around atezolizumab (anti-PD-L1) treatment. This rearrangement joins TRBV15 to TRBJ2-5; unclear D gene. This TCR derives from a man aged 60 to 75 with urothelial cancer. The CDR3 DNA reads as TGTGCCACCAGCTATCGTCGACAAGAAGAGACCCAGTACTTC. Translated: CATSYRRQEETQYF.